The 18 T cell receptor beta chains given below trace back to one sample, sequenced in a study of T cell changes during pregnancy in multiple sclerosis. Libraries were prepared by immunoSEQ multiplex PCR; TCRdb keeps only in-frame clonotypes and omits some of them. The top ten hold over 7.5% of the sample, which has 65,000 to 85,000 clones, roughly 90% seen once. Sequencing was performed on peripheral blood, taken after pregnancy. These receptors all stem from a female donor in good health, enrolled as a control in a pregnancy study.

The chain recombines TRBV19 with TRBJ2-7; possibly TRBD2 for D (5 bases). Germline CDR1 reads LNHDA; CDR2 reads SQIVND (reference sequence). The CDR3 totals 13 residues. Trimming removed 5 bases from V and 4 bases from J, with 12 bases in between. The CDR3 DNA reads TGTGCCAGTAGTTCTGGACTTCAATACGAGCAGTACTTC. Its protein product is CASSSGLQYEQYF. The full variable domain, its missing parts supplied by reference TRBV19 and TRBJ2-7, is DGGITQSPKYLFRKEGQNVTLSCEQNLNHDAMYWYRQDPGQGLRLIYYSQIVNDFQKGDIAEGYSVSREKKESFPLTVTSAQKNPTAFYLCASSSGLQYEQYFGPGTRLTVT.

This clone was seen a single time. This sequence joins TRBV30 and TRBJ1-2, with a possible D match to TRBD1 (6 bases). Trimming took off 1 base at V and 0 bases at J, with 18 bases between the two ends. Germline lookup yields CDR1 GTSNPN and CDR2 SVGIG (reference sequence). The CDR3 runs 17 residues. The CDR3 bases are TGTGCCTGGAGTGCTCACTCTCTCGGGACAACTAACTATGGCTACACCTTC. Its translation: CAWSAHSLGTTNYGYTF.

The chain recombines TRBV29-1 with TRBJ1-2, with D uncertain. CDR3 length: 12 amino acids. Looked up from germline, CDR1 is SQVTM and CDR2 is ANQGSEA. Trimming removed 7 bases at V and 3 bases at J, with 12 bases between. The CDR3 DNA follows: TGCAGCGCTCCTCGTGCGGACTATGGCTACACCTTC. It specifies CSAPRADYGYTF.

The chain has TRBV6-5 and TRBJ1-2; no reliable D call. This CDR3 has 16 residues. The V gene's germline CDR1 is MNHEY and CDR2 SVGAGI. V dropped 0 bases and J dropped 5 bases, with 16 bases sitting between them. In DNA form, the CDR3 reads TGTGCCAGCAGTTACTCTGGGGTAGAGGGATCTTATGGCTACACCTTC. This encodes CASSYSGVEGSYGYTF.

CDR3 nucleotides: TGTGCCAGCAGCTGGACAGGGAGTTATTCACCCCTCCACTTT. Amino acids: CASSWTGSYSPLHF. The chain has TRBV14 and TRBJ1-6; 8 bases agree with TRBD1. This CDR3 spans 14 amino acids. Germline values: CDR1 SGHDN, CDR2 FVKESK. V lost 5 bases and J lost 8; bases outside the gene matches: 5.

The chain couples TRBV15 to TRBJ2-7, with 10 positions matching TRBD2. V lost 1 base, J lost 0 bases, and 3 bases stayed unmatched. Germline assignment: CDR1 LNHNV and CDR2 YYDKDF (reference sequence). This CDR3 has 16 amino acids. CDR3 loop: CATSRGLAGVSYEQYF. CDR3 nucleotide sequence: TGTGCCACCAGCAGAGGGCTAGCGGGGGTCTCCTACGAGCAGTACTTC.

The chain has TRBV7-8 and TRBJ2-1; TRBD2 matches 7 bases. Germline CDR1 reads SGHVS; CDR2 reads FQNEAQ. The CDR3 loop spans 17 amino acids. V was pared by 5 bases and J by 3 bases, with 13 bases of the junction left unmatched. CDR3 DNA: TGTGCCAGCAGCCCCCCCTTAGGGGACTACTTCTACAATGAGCAGTTCTTC. This sequence encodes CASSPPLGDYFYNEQFF.

The rearrangement links TRBV11-3 to TRBJ2-1; perhaps TRBD2 as D (6 bases). With 1 base removed from V and 6 bases from J, the gap between germline ends came to 13 bases. The CDR3 consists of 15 residues. Germline values: CDR1 SGHNT, CDR2 YENEEA. CDR3 amino acids: CASSLVVGGGNEQFF. The CDR3 nucleotides are TGTGCCAGCAGCTTAGTTGTCGGGGGTGGCAATGAGCAGTTCTTC.

This chain connects TRBV7-2 to TRBJ1-1; TRBD1 agrees at 12 bases. The CDR3 is 16 amino acids. Per germline, CDR1 SGHTA and CDR2 FQGNSA. V dropped 1 base and J dropped 5; count of bases not matched to a gene: 5. In DNA, the CDR3 is TGTGCCAGCAGCTTAGTGGGGACAGGGGGCAGGACTGAAGCTTTCTTT. This gives the protein CASSLVGTGGRTEAFF.

V is TRBV28 and J is TRBJ1-5; 7 bases align to TRBD1. The germline gives CDR1 MDHEN, CDR2 SYDVKM. There are 15 residues in the CDR3. V lost 2 bases, J lost 6 bases, and 7 bases stayed unmatched. For the CDR3, the DNA is TGTGCCAGCAGTTTAAGGCAGGGGGTCACTCAGCCCCAGCATTTT. Translated, it gives CASSLRQGVTQPQHF.

The chain links TRBV5-5 to TRBJ1-4, with a possible D match to TRBD1 (5 bases). Trimming shortened V by 5 bases and J by 7 bases, and 15 bases separated the two germline ends. This CDR3 spans 14 amino acids. Germline V CDR1 and CDR2: SGHKS, YYEKEE (reference sequence). CDR3 sequence reads: CASRPQGGAEKLFF. The CDR3 nucleotides read TGTGCCAGCAGACCCCAGGGAGGGGCTGAAAAACTGTTTTTT.

The rearrangement uses TRBV4-3 and TRBJ1-1; D possibly corresponds to TRBD1 (5 bases). The CDR3 is 13 amino acids. Germline values: CDR1 LGHNA, CDR2 YSLEER. V was shortened by 4 bases and J by 1 base, with 7 bases between the two germline ends. As DNA, the CDR3 is TGCGCCAGCAGCCTAACAGGGAACACTGAAGCTTTCTTT. This encodes CASSLTGNTEAFF.

This clone has a single count. This chain uses TRBV27 with TRBJ2-5; D possibly corresponds to TRBD2 (5 bases). The CDR3 runs 14 residues. V was clipped by 5 bases and J by 8 bases, with 18 bases between them. Per germline, CDR1 MNHEY and CDR2 SMNVEV (reference sequence). The CDR3 region has the DNA TGTGCCAGCAGTCCATTCGGGATCGAGGATACCCAGTACTTC. As protein: CASSPFGIEDTQYF.

V is TRBV19 and J is TRBJ1-6; 8 positions match TRBD1. The junction had 1 base not matched to a gene; V was cut back by 1 base and J by 5 bases. Germline V lookup: CDR1 LNHDA, CDR2 SQIVND (reference sequence). The CDR3 is 15 residues long. The DNA of the CDR3 is TGTGCCAGTAGTATAGCGGACAGGGATAATTCACCCCTCCACTTT. It is translated as CASSIADRDNSPLHF.

This clone was found a few times. The V gene is TRBV4-1, the J gene TRBJ1-1; a weak D match, TRBD1 (5 bases). Germline CDR1 reads MGHRA; CDR2 reads YSYEKL. V lost 4 bases to trimming and J lost 0 bases, with 6 bases between them. This CDR3 region has 13 residues. The CDR3 reads CASSLTVNTEAFF. CDR3 bases: TGCGCCAGCAGCCTGACAGTGAACACTGAAGCTTTCTTT.

The chain joins TRBV10-3 to TRBJ1-1; D is possibly TRBD1 (6 bases). CDR3 size: 16 residues. The germline V gene has CDR1 ENHRY and CDR2 SYGVKD. Trimming took off 7 bases at V and 0 bases at J, with 18 bases between the two ends. CDR3 in DNA: TGTGCCATCAAGAAAGTGGGGGGGGCAATGAACACTGAAGCTTTCTTT. Protein: CAIKKVGGAMNTEAFF.

This sequence joins TRBV7-2 and TRBJ2-3; D perhaps matches TRBD1 (6 bases). The V end lost 3 bases, the J end lost 6 bases, and 10 bases lay between the germline ends. Germline V lookup: CDR1 SGHTA, CDR2 FQGNSA. This CDR3 is built from 13 residues. The CDR3 loop is CASSFTGSDTQYF. CDR3 DNA: TGTGCCAGCAGCTTCACAGGGTCCGATACGCAGTATTTT.

DNA of the CDR3: TGTGCCAGCAGCCAAGATGAAAGCGGGAGCGCGAACACCGGGGAGCTGTTTTTT. Translating it yields CASSQDESGSANTGELFF. This chain joins TRBV4-2 and TRBJ2-2; 8 nucleotides line up with TRBD2. The CDR3 is 18 residues long. V lost 0 bases, J lost 0 bases, and 6 bases stayed unmatched. The germline V gene encodes CDR1 LGHNA and CDR2 YNFKEQ.